This T cell receptor (beta chain) originates from a study of CD8 T cells in ankylosing spondylitis. It was by quantitative 5'-RACE with molecular barcodes that TCR beta libraries were made. Each CDR3 protein gets one entry after TCRdb re-called the 5' RACE reads with MiXCR. The sample contains around 320,000 distinct CDR3 sequences, less than 25% of which appear only once. Regarding this clonotype: Its specificity is unknown.

Trimming stripped 3 bases from V and 7 bases from J, with 16 bases between. The CDR3 length is 15 residues. Germline V CDR1 and CDR2: ENHRY, SYGVKD. The study's findings and limits: Earlier studies detected some motif variants in reactive arthritis synovial fluid and blood. Disease-linked clones reportedly concentrated significantly in matched ankylosing spondylitis synovial fluid.

Input material: blood, either unsorted or a sorted T cell fraction (not recorded which). The receptor was isolated from a female donor with ankylosing spondylitis or in good health (not recorded which). The chain recombines TRBV10-3 with TRBJ2-1; D possibly uses TRBD1 or TRBD2 (5 bases each). In DNA form, the CDR3 reads TGTGCCATCAGTGACCCAACCGGGGCCGGGAATGAGCAGTTCTTC. It translates to CAISDPTGAGNEQFF.